This T cell receptor beta chain was captured by sequencing in a study of human T cells and chemical hapten exposure. In this sample, this clonotype turned up a few times. The CDR3 extends over 13 amino acids. Germline lookup yields CDR1 SGHTA and CDR2 FQGNSA. V gave up 3 bases and J gave up 6 bases, with 9 bases separating them. MiXCR was run by TCRdb on the 5' RACE reads, yielding one entry per CDR3 protein. In the table there are about 81,000 distinct CDR3 sequences, approximately 15% of which are singletons. Total RNA extraction was carried out from unfractionated whole blood. This TCR was recovered from a female donor in good health. V is TRBV7-2 and J is TRBJ2-1, with D maybe TRBD2 (6 bases). CDR3 nucleotide sequence: TGTGCCAGCAGCTTGTTCGGGGGCAATGAGCAGTTCTTC. As protein: CASSLFGGNEQFF.